This T cell receptor beta chain was obtained from a study of radiotherapy plus CTLA-4 blockade in lung cancer. Study-wide background: Among enrolled patients, about 18% responded and about 30% achieved disease control. Study-level points and caveats: An expansion of tumor-derived TCR clones occurred in blood after radiotherapy plus ipilimumab.

A note on this clone: Its antigen is undetermined.

Assay: immunoSEQ multiplex PCR; the TCRdb copy retains only in-frame clones and omits some. This table holds about 45,000 clones, 55% to 80% found once. V was shortened by 7 bases and J by 3 bases, with 14 bases between the two germline ends. Per germline, CDR1 LNHDA and CDR2 SQIVND (reference sequence). The CDR3 extends over 14 amino acids. This chain connects TRBV19 to TRBJ2-3; D gene ambiguous. Sequenced material: peripheral blood, taken from a patient treated with radiotherapy plus ipilimumab. This receptor was identified in a human donor with non-small cell lung cancer who had a partial response to radiotherapy plus ipilimumab. The CDR3, as DNA: TGTGCCAGTACCCGAGGTCTATTAACAGATACGCAGTATTTT. Amino acids: CASTRGLLTDTQYF.